These 30 T cell receptor beta chains originate from one sample sequenced in a study of cytotoxic CD8 clonotypes in ibrutinib-treated CLL. TCRdb's table, derived via immunoSEQ multiplex PCR, lists solely in-frame clones and lacks some. Among around 160,000 clones, approximately 77% were seen once, and the ten largest hold approximately 2%. This sample comprised PBMCs, obtained after 12 months of ibrutinib treatment. These receptors all come from a human donor with chronic lymphocytic leukemia.

This clone has more than one count but fewer than ten. This rearrangement joins TRBV19 to TRBJ1-2, with a possible D match to TRBD1 (6 bases). In germline, CDR1 is LNHDA, CDR2 SQIVND (reference sequence). Trimming took off 5 bases at V and 4 bases at J, with 14 bases between the two ends. This CDR3 has 14 residues. The CDR3 loop reads CASSPSRTAYGYTF. The CDR3 nucleotides are TGTGCCAGTAGTCCGTCCAGGACAGCCTATGGCTACACCTTC.

This chain connects TRBV2 to TRBJ1-2; TRBD1 might be the D (6 bases). V gave up 5 bases and J gave up 7 bases, with 11 bases separating them. Germline CDR1 and CDR2: SNHLY and FYNNEI. The CDR3 extends over 12 amino acids. CDR3 sequence reads: CASSWQGSGYTF. CDR3 nucleotide sequence: TGTGCCAGCAGTTGGCAGGGGTCTGGCTACACCTTC.

The genes are TRBV27 and TRBJ2-7, with 10 bases that match TRBD2. Germline V lookup: CDR1 MNHEY, CDR2 SMNVEV (reference sequence). CDR3 length equals 18 residues. Losses at the gene ends were 3 bases for V and 0 bases for J; bases not matched to a gene: 11. The CDR3 DNA reads TGTGCCAGCAGTTTGACCGGGACTAGCGTCCGGGCCTCCTACGAGCAGTACTTC. It translates to CASSLTGTSVRASYEQYF.

The CDR3 DNA follows: TGTGCCAGTAGTATAGTTTACGGCCAGGGCAATCAGCCCCAGCATTTT. Amino acids: CASSIVYGQGNQPQHF. The chain is built from TRBV19 and TRBJ1-5; no definite D call. The ends were cut back, 1 base at V and 2 bases at J, with 12 bases in the middle. CDR3 length: 16 residues. CDR1 LNHDA and CDR2 SQIVND come from the germline V gene (reference sequence).

J is TRBJ1-1 and V is TRBV4-3; no clear D gene. Trimming took 10 bases from V and 2 from J, leaving 14 bases between them. The CDR3 runs to 13 residues. Germline assignment: CDR1 LGHNA and CDR2 YSLEER. The CDR3 protein is CATAPDLNTEAFF. The CDR3 DNA sequence: TGCGCCACCGCGCCGGATCTTAACACTGAAGCTTTCTTT.

The chain employs TRBV30 and TRBJ2-7; D uncertain. The germline CDR1 and CDR2 sequences are GTSNPN and SVGIG (reference sequence). The V end was cut by 0 bases, the J end by 5 bases, with 8 bases between. This CDR3 comprises 12 residues. The CDR3 here is CAWSVGWDEQYF. The CDR3 bases are TGTGCCTGGAGTGTAGGTTGGGACGAGCAGTACTTC. The variable domain in full, with the rest retrieved from reference TRBV30 and TRBJ2-7, is SQTIHQWPATLVQPVGSPLSLECTVEGTSNPNLYWYRQAAGRGLQLLFYSVGIGQISSEVPQNLSASRPQDRQFILSSKKLLLSDSGFYLCAWSVGWDEQYFGPGTRLTVT.

The chain recombines TRBV4-2 with TRBJ2-7; no clear D gene. Germline values: CDR1 LGHNA, CDR2 YNFKEQ. This CDR3 has 15 residues. Trimming took off 4 bases at V and 7 bases at J, with 20 bases between the two ends. The CDR3 protein is CASSPPFGMGWEQYF. The CDR3 DNA reads as TGTGCCAGCAGCCCCCCGTTTGGGATGGGTTGGGAGCAGTACTTC.

The V gene is TRBV5-4, the J gene TRBJ2-1; TRBD1 or TRBD2 may be the D gene (5 bases each). The CDR3 totals 15 residues. V was cut by 2 bases and J by 1 base, with 10 bases left in between. Germline assignment: CDR1 SGHNT and CDR2 YYREEE (reference sequence). The CDR3 DNA is TGTGCCAGCAGCTTAGGGACGGGATCCTACAATGAGCAGTTCTTC. This sequence encodes CASSLGTGSYNEQFF.

The V and J genes are TRBV5-5 and TRBJ2-7, with D perhaps assigned TRBD1 or TRBD2 (5 bases each). Looked up from germline, CDR1 is SGHKS and CDR2 is YYEKEE (reference sequence). V lost 4 bases, J lost 5 bases, and 13 bases lay in between. This CDR3 is built from 13 residues. The CDR3 protein is CASSSGRGHEQYF. The CDR3 bases are TGTGCCAGCAGCAGCGGTAGGGGCCACGAGCAGTACTTC.

The chain combines TRBV2 with TRBJ2-3; the D gene is possibly TRBD2 (5 bases). Trimming took 4 bases from V and 7 from J, leaving 15 bases between them. The length of the CDR3 is 14 residues. Germline lookup yields CDR1 SNHLY and CDR2 FYNNEI. The DNA for the CDR3 is TGTGCCAGCAGTGGGACTGCCGACCGCCATACGCAGTATTTT. Encoded protein: CASSGTADRHTQYF.

The CDR3 DNA sequence: TGTGCCAGCAGCCTCATTCAATGGGAGACCCAGTACTTC. This gives the protein CASSLIQWETQYF. The chain recombines TRBV6-5 with TRBJ2-5; D uncertain. The CDR3 covers 13 residues. Trimming pared 6 bases from V and 5 bases from J, leaving 13 bases between. Germline loops: CDR1 MNHEY, CDR2 SVGAGI.

This chain joins TRBV6-5 and TRBJ2-7; tentatively, D is TRBD1 (5 bases). The CDR3 covers 14 residues. Germline V gene lookup returns CDR1 MNHEY and CDR2 SVGAGI. Trimming took off 2 bases at V and 6 bases at J, with 14 bases between the two ends. CDR3 region: CASSYGNQGFEQYF. CDR3 in DNA: TGTGCCAGCAGTTACGGTAACCAGGGTTTCGAGCAGTACTTC.

This chain uses TRBV7-9 with TRBJ2-2; perhaps TRBD1 as D (5 bases). CDR1 and CDR2 (germline): SEHNR, FQNEAQ (reference sequence). This CDR3 has 16 residues. The V and J ends lost 3 bases and 2 bases respectively, with 13 bases between them. CDR3 residues: CASSFRQFLNTGELFF. The CDR3 DNA sequence: TGTGCCAGCAGCTTTAGACAGTTTCTAAACACCGGGGAGCTGTTTTTT.

The V and J genes are TRBV7-9 and TRBJ2-7; 14 bases agree with TRBD2. In germline, CDR1 is SEHNR, CDR2 FQNEAQ (reference sequence). Trimming took 5 bases from V and 2 from J; bases not matched to a gene: 2. The CDR3 covers 15 residues. The CDR3 bases are TGTGCCAGCAGCGCGGGACTAGCGGGGGCCTACGAGCAGTACTTC. This gives the protein CASSAGLAGAYEQYF. The full variable domain, in which reference TRBV7-9 and TRBJ2-7 provide the parts outside the CDR3, is DTGVSQNPRHKITKRGQNVTFRCDPISEHNRLYWYRQTLGQGPEFLTYFQNEAQLEKSRLLSDRFSAERPKGSFSTLEIQRTEQGDSAMYLCASSAGLAGAYEQYFGPGTRLTVT.

This clone was seen only once. The genes are TRBV5-1 and TRBJ1-5; 7 nucleotides match TRBD1. The germline CDR1 and CDR2 sequences are SGHRS and YFSETQ. The CDR3 contains 14 residues. V shed 4 bases, J shed 2 bases, and the junction held 3 bases outside the gene matches. The CDR3 is CASSLTGGNQPQHF. The CDR3 coding sequence is TGCGCCAGCAGCCTAACAGGGGGCAATCAGCCCCAGCATTTT.

The gene calls are TRBV14 and TRBJ1-5; 8 bases map to TRBD1. Germline V gene data show CDR1 as SGHDN and CDR2 as FVKESK. V trimming: 8 bases; J trimming: 3 bases; junction bases outside the gene matches: 6. The CDR3 covers 14 residues. CDR3 loop: CASSDRATNQPQHF. The CDR3 nucleotides are TGTGCCAGCTCGGACAGGGCCACCAATCAGCCCCAGCATTTT.

This clone was counted only a few times. The chain combines TRBV2 with TRBJ1-5; D unclear. V lost 8 bases to trimming and J lost 0 bases, with 8 bases between them. The CDR3 is 13 residues long. Germline V gene data show CDR1 as SNHLY and CDR2 as FYNNEI. DNA for the CDR3: TGTGCCAGCTCGGCCCCTAGCAATCAGCCCCAGCATTTT. Amino acids: CASSAPSNQPQHF.

This chain connects TRBV9 to TRBJ2-3; D is ambiguous. Germline values: CDR1 SGDLS, CDR2 YYNGEE. The CDR3 totals 14 residues. V was cut by 2 bases and J by 1 base, with 8 bases left in between. The CDR3: CASSVGRGTDTQYF. The CDR3 DNA is TGTGCCAGCAGCGTGGGTCGAGGCACAGATACGCAGTATTTT.

The chain carries TRBV6-1 and TRBJ1-3; D ambiguous. The CDR3 has 14 residues. Germline lookup yields CDR1 MNHNS and CDR2 SASEGT. The V end was cut by 6 bases, the J end by 0 bases, with 9 bases between. Written as DNA, the CDR3 is TGTGCCAGCAGGACACCAACCTCTGGAAACACCATATATTTT. This codes for CASRTPTSGNTIYF.

This clone was recorded a few times. The chain links TRBV1 to TRBJ1-5. TRBV1 is assigned pseudogene status. CDR3 length: 16 amino acids. The chain's CDR3 is CTSSPAGLGVYQPQHF. The CDR3 region has the DNA TGCACCAGCAGCCCCGCCGGACTCGGAGTGTATCAGCCCCAGCATTTT.

The chain recombines TRBV14 with TRBJ2-3, with TRBD1 matching 7 bases. V gave up 5 bases and J gave up 0 bases; unmatched junction bases: 14. This CDR3 comprises 18 residues. The germline gives CDR1 SGHDN, CDR2 FVKESK. This CDR3 is CASSTSDRVSPSTDTQYF. In nucleotides, the CDR3 is TGTGCCAGCAGCACCTCCGACAGGGTATCACCTAGCACAGATACGCAGTATTTT.

The CDR3, as DNA: TGTGCCAGCAACCCCAGGGGCGGGGATCAGCCCCAGCATTTT. This codes for CASNPRGGDQPQHF. This chain links TRBV9 with TRBJ1-5, with TRBD1 as a possible D gene (6 bases). V was trimmed by 6 bases and J by 5 bases, leaving 15 bases between them. CDR3 length: 14 amino acids. From germline, CDR1 is SGDLS and CDR2 YYNGEE.

The chain carries TRBV27 and TRBJ2-1; TRBD2 matches 11 bases. The trim removed 4 bases at V and 8 bases at J, leaving 13 bases unmatched. The V gene's germline CDR1 is MNHEY and CDR2 SMNVEV (reference sequence). This CDR3 spans 17 amino acids. CDR3 in amino acids: CASSWTSGLTLWDEQFF. CDR3 sequence (DNA): TGTGCCAGCAGTTGGACTAGCGGGTTAACTCTATGGGATGAGCAGTTCTTC.

A single count supports this clone. This chain joins TRBV25-1 and TRBJ2-7, with D perhaps TRBD2 (5 bases). CDR3 length: 17 residues. V lost 1 base and J lost 2, with 18 bases in between. Per the germline V gene, CDR1 is MGHDK and CDR2 is SYGVNS. CDR3 nucleotides: TGTGCCAGCAGTGAATCTAGAGGGCGTAATGGGGCCTACGAGCAGTACTTC. It translates to CASSESRGRNGAYEQYF.

The rearrangement uses TRBV6-5 and TRBJ2-5; D is unresolved. Germline V gives CDR1 MNHEY, CDR2 SVGAGI. With 4 bases removed from V and 5 bases from J, the gap between germline ends came to 14 bases. There are 14 residues in the CDR3. The CDR3 region is CASSSTGPRETQYF. DNA of the CDR3: TGTGCCAGCAGTTCCACCGGGCCCCGGGAGACCCAGTACTTC.

The chain has TRBV11-3 and TRBJ1-1, with 8 bases that match TRBD1. CDR3 length: 16 residues. Germline loops: CDR1 SGHNT, CDR2 YENEEA. After removal of 1 base from V and 0 bases from J, the junction contained 4 bases not matched to a gene. In DNA, the CDR3 is TGTGCCAGCAGCTTAGGAGGACAGGGCTTGAACACTGAAGCTTTCTTT. Its translation is CASSLGGQGLNTEAFF.

This chain joins TRBV30 and TRBJ2-7; tentatively, D is TRBD1 (6 bases). The V gene lost 4 bases and the J gene lost 4 bases, with 11 bases spanning the gap. Germline-derived CDR1 and CDR2 are GTSNPN and SVGIG (reference sequence). This CDR3 has 12 amino acids. CDR3 in amino acids: CAWKGTMYEQYF. The CDR3 bases are TGTGCCTGGAAAGGGACAATGTACGAGCAGTACTTC.

The chain joins TRBV19 to TRBJ2-7; no clear D gene. Germline-derived CDR1 and CDR2 are LNHDA and SQIVND (reference sequence). This CDR3 comprises 14 residues. V was shortened by 4 bases and J by 2 bases, with 12 bases between the two germline ends. The CDR3 spells CASSTIAFTYEQYF. In DNA form, the CDR3 reads TGTGCCAGTAGTACCATAGCTTTCACCTACGAGCAGTACTTC.

J is TRBJ2-3 and V is TRBV9; TRBD1 matches at 9 bases. V shed 4 bases, J shed 7 bases, and the junction held 7 bases outside the gene matches. Germline values: CDR1 SGDLS, CDR2 YYNGEE. The CDR3 totals 14 residues. The CDR3 nucleotides read TGTGCCAGCAGCACCCGGGACAGGGATTATACGCAGTATTTT. Its translation is CASSTRDRDYTQYF.

The V call is TRBV5-3, the J call TRBJ2-7, with D uncertain. TRBV5-3 is an ORF for which the function is uncertain. Trimming stripped 4 bases from V and 0 bases from J, with 17 bases between. This CDR3 is 16 amino acids long. This CDR3 is CARSAWTAKSSYEQYF. CDR3 nucleotides: TGTGCCAGAAGCGCTTGGACGGCCAAAAGCTCCTACGAGCAGTACTTC.